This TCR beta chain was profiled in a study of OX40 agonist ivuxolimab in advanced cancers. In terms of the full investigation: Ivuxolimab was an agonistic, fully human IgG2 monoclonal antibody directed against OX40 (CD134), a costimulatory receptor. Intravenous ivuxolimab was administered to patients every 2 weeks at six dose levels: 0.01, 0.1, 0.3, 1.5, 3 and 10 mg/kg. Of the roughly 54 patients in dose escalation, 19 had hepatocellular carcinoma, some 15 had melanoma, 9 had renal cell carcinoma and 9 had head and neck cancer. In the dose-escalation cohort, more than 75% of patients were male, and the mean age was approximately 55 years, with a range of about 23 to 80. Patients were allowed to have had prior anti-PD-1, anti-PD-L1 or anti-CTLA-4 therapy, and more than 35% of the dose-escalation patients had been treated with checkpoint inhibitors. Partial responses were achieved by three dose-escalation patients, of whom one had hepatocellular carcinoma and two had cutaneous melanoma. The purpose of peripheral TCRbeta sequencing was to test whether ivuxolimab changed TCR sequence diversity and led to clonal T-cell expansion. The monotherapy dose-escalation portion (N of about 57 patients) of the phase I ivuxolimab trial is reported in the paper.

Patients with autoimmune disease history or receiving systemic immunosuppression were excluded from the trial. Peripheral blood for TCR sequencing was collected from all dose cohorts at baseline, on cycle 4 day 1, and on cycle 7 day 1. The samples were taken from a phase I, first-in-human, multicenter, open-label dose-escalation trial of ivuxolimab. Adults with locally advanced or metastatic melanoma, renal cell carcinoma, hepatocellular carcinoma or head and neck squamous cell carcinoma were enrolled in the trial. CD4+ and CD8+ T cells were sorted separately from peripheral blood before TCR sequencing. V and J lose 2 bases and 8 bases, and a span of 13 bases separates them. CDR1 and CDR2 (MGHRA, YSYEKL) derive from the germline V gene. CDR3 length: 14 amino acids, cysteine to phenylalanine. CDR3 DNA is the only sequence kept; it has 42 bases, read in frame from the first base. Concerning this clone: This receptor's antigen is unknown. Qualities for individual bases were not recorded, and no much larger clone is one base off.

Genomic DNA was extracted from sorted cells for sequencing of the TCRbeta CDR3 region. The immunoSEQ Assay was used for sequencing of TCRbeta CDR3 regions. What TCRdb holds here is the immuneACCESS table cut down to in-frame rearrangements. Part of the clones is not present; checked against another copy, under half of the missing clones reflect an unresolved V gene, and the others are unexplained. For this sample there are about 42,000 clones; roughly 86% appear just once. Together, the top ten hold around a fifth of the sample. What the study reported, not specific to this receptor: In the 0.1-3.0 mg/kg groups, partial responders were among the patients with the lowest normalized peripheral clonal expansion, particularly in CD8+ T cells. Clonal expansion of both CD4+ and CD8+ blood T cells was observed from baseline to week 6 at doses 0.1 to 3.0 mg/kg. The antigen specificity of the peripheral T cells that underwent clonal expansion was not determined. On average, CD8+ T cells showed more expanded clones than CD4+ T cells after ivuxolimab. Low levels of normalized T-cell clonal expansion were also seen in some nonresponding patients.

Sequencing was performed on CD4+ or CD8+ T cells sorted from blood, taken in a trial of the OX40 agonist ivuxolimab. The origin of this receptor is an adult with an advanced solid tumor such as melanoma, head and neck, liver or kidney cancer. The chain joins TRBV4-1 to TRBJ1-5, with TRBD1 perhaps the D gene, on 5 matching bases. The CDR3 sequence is CASSQQGGREPQHF. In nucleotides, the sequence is TGCGCCAGCAGCCAACAGGGTGGACGGGAGCCCCAGCATTTT.